The 4 T cell receptor beta chains listed next were all sequenced from one sample in a study of cytomegalovirus exposure and HLA in healthy donors. Sequencing used immunoSEQ multiplex PCR; TCRdb keeps in-frame clones, though not all of them. The sample carries some 170,000 clones, approximately 88% recorded once. Sequenced: PBMCs. Every receptor here comes from a man aged 25 to 45 in good health and CMV-seropositive.

This chain connects TRBV19 to TRBJ2-3; 8 nucleotides line up with TRBD1. The CDR3 loop spans 14 amino acids. Germline-derived CDR1 and CDR2 are LNHDA and SQIVND (reference sequence). After removal of 7 bases from V and 5 bases from J, the junction contained 8 bases not matched to a gene. DNA for the CDR3: TGTGCCAGTAACGACAGGGGATTGCGAGATACGCAGTATTTT. Amino acid sequence: CASNDRGLRDTQYF.

The chain couples TRBV6-5 to TRBJ2-7, with D unresolved. This CDR3 is built from 12 residues. CDR1 is MNHEY, CDR2 SVGAGI, per germline. V was pared by 9 bases and J by 0 bases, with 9 bases between. CDR3 bases: TGTGCCAGTAAACGGAGCTCCTACGAGCAGTACTTC. This codes for CASKRSSYEQYF.

The CDR3 DNA reads TGTGCCAGCAGCTCCGGACAGGAGAATTCACCCCTCCACTTT. Translating gives CASSSGQENSPLHF. The chain is built from TRBV7-9 and TRBJ1-6; 7 positions agree with TRBD1. V dropped 4 bases and J dropped 7; count of bases not matched to a gene: 4. The CDR3 has 14 amino acids. Germline CDR1 reads SEHNR; CDR2 reads FQNEAQ (reference sequence).

The chain carries TRBV29-1 and TRBJ2-6; D gene ambiguous. Germline CDR1 reads SQVTM; CDR2 reads ANQGSEA. The CDR3 is 13 amino acids. V was cut by 6 bases and J by 0 bases, with 6 bases left in between. The CDR3 is CSVEYSGANVLTF. The CDR3 DNA reads as TGCAGCGTCGAGTACTCTGGGGCCAACGTCCTGACTTTC.